This T cell receptor beta chain came from a study of T-cell memory formation after mild COVID-19. Each CDR3 protein gets one entry after TCRdb re-called the 5' RACE reads with MiXCR. The data show 400,000 to 550,000 distinct CDR3 sequences, nearly 25% seen once. Germline V lookup: CDR1 SGHNT, CDR2 YENEEA. V shed 5 bases and J shed 0 bases, with 17 bases lying between them. The CDR3 sequence is 17 residues long. The rearrangement joins TRBV11-3 to TRBJ1-3; D gene uncertain. The receptor's source is an adult woman who had mild COVID-19 (a few samples of this study predate the infection). Cell type and time point are not known. Sample: PBMCs or a T cell subset sorted from them (not recorded which). CDR3 sequence (DNA): TGTGCCAGCAGCGACCGAGCCGAGGACCCCTCTGGAAACACCATATATTTT. Protein: CASSDRAEDPSGNTIYF.